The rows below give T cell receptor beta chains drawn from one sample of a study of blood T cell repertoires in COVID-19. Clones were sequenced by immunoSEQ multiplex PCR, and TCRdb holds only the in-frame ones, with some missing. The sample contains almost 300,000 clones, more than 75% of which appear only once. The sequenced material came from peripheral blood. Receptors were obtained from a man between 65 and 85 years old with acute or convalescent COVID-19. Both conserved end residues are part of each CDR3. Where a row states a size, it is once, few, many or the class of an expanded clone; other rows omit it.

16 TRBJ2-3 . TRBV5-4 CASSLSRGLGTDTQYF
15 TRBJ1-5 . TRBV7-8 CASSVLGGGNQPQHF
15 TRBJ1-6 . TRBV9 CASSVDRQGGSPLHF
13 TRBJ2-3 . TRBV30 CAWGTGGGDTQYF
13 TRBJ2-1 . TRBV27 CASRWRGVNEQFF
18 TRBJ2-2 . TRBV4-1 CASSQDGRYRTNTGELFF
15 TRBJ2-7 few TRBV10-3 CAISADLGGPYEQYF
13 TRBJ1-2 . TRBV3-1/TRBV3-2 CASSPRSNYGYTF
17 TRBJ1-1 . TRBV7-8 CASSLGTGVWMNTEAFF
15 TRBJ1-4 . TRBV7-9 CASSSQGQGNEKLFF
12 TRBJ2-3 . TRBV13 CASSLNTDTQYF
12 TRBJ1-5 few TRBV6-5 CASRGGDQPQHF
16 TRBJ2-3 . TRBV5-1 CASSSISGGSTDTQYF
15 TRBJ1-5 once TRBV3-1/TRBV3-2 CASSQEGGGNQPQHF
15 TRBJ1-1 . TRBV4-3 CASSQGSGGETEAFF
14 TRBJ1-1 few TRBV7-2 CASSYGTANTEAFF
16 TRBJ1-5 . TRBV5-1 CASSPRGDRKGQPQHF
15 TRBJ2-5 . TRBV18 CASSPPAGGRGTQYF
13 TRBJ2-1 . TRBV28 CASRLQGGDEQFF
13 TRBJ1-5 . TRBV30 CAWSALQAVPQHF
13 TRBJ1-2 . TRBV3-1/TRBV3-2 CASSQASGNGYTF
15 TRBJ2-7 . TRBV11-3 CASSPGTGLSYEQYF
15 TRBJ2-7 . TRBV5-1 CASSLEQGSDYEQYF
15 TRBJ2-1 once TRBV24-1 CATSDTSGGATEQFF
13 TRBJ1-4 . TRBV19 CASSTRDSEKLFF
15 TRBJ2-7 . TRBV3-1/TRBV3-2 CASSPMSGSGYEQYF
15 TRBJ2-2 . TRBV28 CASGTGSLNTGELFF
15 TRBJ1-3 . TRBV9 CASSVEAGSGNTIYF
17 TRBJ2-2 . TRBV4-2 CASSQQPSGVNTGELFF
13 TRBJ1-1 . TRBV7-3 CASSLNGNTEAFF
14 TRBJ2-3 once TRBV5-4 CASNPRGGSDTQYF
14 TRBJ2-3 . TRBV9 CASGQGYDTDTQYF
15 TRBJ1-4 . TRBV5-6 CASSSTGEYGEKLFF
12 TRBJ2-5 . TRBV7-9 CASSPPLETQYF
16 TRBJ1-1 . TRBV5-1 CASSPGGWAGNTEAFF
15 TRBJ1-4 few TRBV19 CASTPRGSLGEKLFF
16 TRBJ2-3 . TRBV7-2 CASSPPGTSAGGTQYF
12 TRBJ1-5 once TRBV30 CAWSRSGQPQHF